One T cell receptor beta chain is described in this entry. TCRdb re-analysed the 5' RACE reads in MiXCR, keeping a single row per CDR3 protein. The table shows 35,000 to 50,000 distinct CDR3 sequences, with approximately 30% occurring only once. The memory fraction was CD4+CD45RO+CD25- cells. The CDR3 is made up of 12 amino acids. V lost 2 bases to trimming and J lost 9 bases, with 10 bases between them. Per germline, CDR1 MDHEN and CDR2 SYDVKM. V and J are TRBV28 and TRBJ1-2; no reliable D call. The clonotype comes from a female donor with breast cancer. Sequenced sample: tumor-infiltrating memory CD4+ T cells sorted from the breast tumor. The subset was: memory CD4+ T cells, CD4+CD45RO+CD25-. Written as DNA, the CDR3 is TGTGCCAGCAGTTTAGACACTATGAGCTACACCTTC. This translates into CASSLDTMSYTF.